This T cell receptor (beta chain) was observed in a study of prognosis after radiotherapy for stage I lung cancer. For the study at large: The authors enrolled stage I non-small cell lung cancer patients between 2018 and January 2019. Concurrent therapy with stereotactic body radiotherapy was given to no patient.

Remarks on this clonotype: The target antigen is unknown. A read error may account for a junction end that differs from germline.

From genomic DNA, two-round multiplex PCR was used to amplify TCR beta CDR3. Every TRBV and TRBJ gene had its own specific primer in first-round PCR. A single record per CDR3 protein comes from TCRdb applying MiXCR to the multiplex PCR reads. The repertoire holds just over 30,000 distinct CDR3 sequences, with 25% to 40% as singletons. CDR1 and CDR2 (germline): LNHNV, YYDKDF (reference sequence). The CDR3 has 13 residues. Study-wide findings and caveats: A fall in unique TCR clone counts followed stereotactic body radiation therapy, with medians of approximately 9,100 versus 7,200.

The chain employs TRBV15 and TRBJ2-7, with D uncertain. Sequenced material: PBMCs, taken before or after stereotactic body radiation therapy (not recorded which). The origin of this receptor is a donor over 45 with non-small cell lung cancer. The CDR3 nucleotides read TGTGCCACCATCAGAGGTGGGTGGAACGAGCAGTACTTC. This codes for CATIRGGWNEQYF.